The 17 T cell receptor beta chains given below trace back to one sample, sequenced in a study of cytomegalovirus exposure and HLA in healthy donors (dated by TCRdb to 2015 to 2018). Libraries were built with the immunoSEQ multiplex PCR assay. A mixture of 60 forward primers for TCR Vbeta segments and 13 reverse primers for TCR Jbeta segments was used in the multiplex PCR. This is the immuneACCESS table as TCRdb keeps it, with only in-frame sequences that have V and J called. A part of the clones is gone; compared with another copy, unresolved V genes explain less than half, and the rest is unexplained. This sample gives 130,000 or so clones in total; 80% of them show up just once. The ten most abundant clones make up less than 6.5% of the sample. The sample was PBMCs. Every receptor here comes from a man aged 25 to 45 in good health and CMV-seronegative.

The sample holds a few counts of this clone. The V call is TRBV5-1, the J call TRBJ2-3; D remains ambiguous. Trimming took off 3 bases at V and 0 bases at J, with 2 bases between the two ends. This CDR3 spans 12 amino acids. Germline V gene data show CDR1 as SGHRS and CDR2 as YFSETQ. Here the CDR3 reads CASSSSTDTQYF. CDR3 DNA sequence: TGCGCCAGCAGCTCGAGCACAGATACGCAGTATTTT.

This chain links TRBV7-8 with TRBJ2-5, with TRBD1 matching 9 bases. CDR1 and CDR2 (germline): SGHVS, FQNEAQ. The CDR3 consists of 15 residues. After removal of 5 bases from V and 5 bases from J, the junction contained 9 bases not matched to a gene. CDR3 DNA: TGTGCCAGCAGCCCCCGGGACAGGGCGGCGGAGACCCAGTACTTC. Translation gives CASSPRDRAAETQYF.

In its sample, this clone was seen a few times. The rearrangement joins TRBV6-6 to TRBJ2-5, with D uncertain. The CDR3 totals 16 residues. Trimming left V 2 bases short and J 1 base short, with 14 bases between. Germline V lookup: CDR1 MNHNY, CDR2 SVGAGI (reference sequence). DNA of the CDR3: TGTGCCAGCAGTTACGGTTTTGGGCCAGTCCAAGAGACCCAGTACTTC. It codes for CASSYGFGPVQETQYF.

The chain uses TRBV27 and TRBJ2-1; perhaps TRBD1 as D (6 bases). The germline CDR1 and CDR2 sequences are MNHEY and SMNVEV (reference sequence). The CDR3 is 14 amino acids. Trimming removed 6 bases at V and 6 bases at J, with 15 bases between. The CDR3 DNA sequence: TGTGCCAGCAGCCGTCTCTACAGGGTCAATGAGCAGTTCTTC. It yields the protein CASSRLYRVNEQFF.

The chain recombines TRBV7-8 with TRBJ2-2; D not resolved. V gave up 3 bases and J gave up 7 bases, with 9 bases separating them. Per the germline V gene, CDR1 is SGHVS and CDR2 is FQNEAQ. The CDR3 is made up of 13 amino acids. The CDR3: CASSFAFSGELFF. As DNA, the CDR3 is TGTGCCAGCAGCTTTGCCTTTAGCGGGGAGCTGTTTTTT.

The J gene is TRBJ2-3, the V gene TRBV5-1, with 9 positions matching TRBD2. V gave up 2 bases and J gave up 1 base; unmatched junction bases: 5. The CDR3 contains 16 residues. CDR1 and CDR2 (germline): SGHRS, YFSETQ. CDR3 in amino acids: CASSLGTSYGTDTQYF. As DNA, the CDR3 is TGCGCCAGCAGCTTAGGGACTAGCTATGGCACAGATACGCAGTATTTT.

The chain combines TRBV19 with TRBJ1-6; 9 nucleotides match TRBD1. Trimming cost V 7 bases and J 9 bases; bases outside gene matches: 16. CDR3 size: 17 residues. Germline CDR1 LNHDA, CDR2 SQIVND (reference sequence). The CDR3 DNA sequence: TGTGCCAGTACCTCAACCCCCGGGGGACAGGGCCGTTCACCCCTCCACTTT. Its translation is CASTSTPGGQGRSPLHF. The full variable domain, completed using reference TRBV19 and TRBJ1-6, is DGGITQSPKYLFRKEGQNVTLSCEQNLNHDAMYWYRQDPGQGLRLIYYSQIVNDFQKGDIAEGYSVSREKKESFPLTVTSAQKNPTAFYLCASTSTPGGQGRSPLHFGNGTRLTVT.

V is TRBV5-1 and J is TRBJ2-7, with D tentatively TRBD2 (6 bases). Trimming removed 2 bases from V and 2 bases from J, with 11 bases in between. The CDR3 sequence is 14 residues long. Germline V gene data show CDR1 as SGHRS and CDR2 as YFSETQ. CDR3 sequence reads: CASSFIAGTYEQYF. The CDR3 coding sequence is TGCGCCAGCAGCTTTATCGCGGGGACCTACGAGCAGTACTTC.

The J gene is TRBJ2-2, the V gene TRBV2; tentatively, D is TRBD2 (6 bases). The V end lost 2 bases, the J end lost 9 bases, and 19 bases lay between the germline ends. Germline CDR1 is SNHLY and CDR2 is FYNNEI. CDR3 length: 16 amino acids. The CDR3 DNA reads as TGTGCCAGCAGTGAATTCGTAGGAGGGAGCCGAAGGGAGCTGTTTTTT. Amino acids: CASSEFVGGSRRELFF.

The genes are TRBV18 and TRBJ2-7; D uncertain. Trimming cost V 2 bases and J 6 bases, with 11 bases left between them. This CDR3 has 13 amino acids. Germline assignment: CDR1 KGHSH and CDR2 LQKENI. The CDR3 region is CASSPLAGTEQYF. CDR3 DNA: TGTGCCAGCTCACCATTGGCAGGCACCGAGCAGTACTTC.

This chain connects TRBV5-4 to TRBJ2-2, with 10 bases identical to TRBD2. V was clipped by 4 bases and J by 4 bases; unmatched bases: 4. Germline CDR1 and CDR2: SGHNT and YYREEE (reference sequence). CDR3 length equals 15 residues. CDR3 in amino acids: CASSGTSARTGELFF. As DNA, the CDR3 is TGTGCCAGCAGCGGGACTAGCGCGCGCACCGGGGAGCTGTTTTTT.

The J gene is TRBJ1-1, the V gene TRBV6-1; D perhaps matches TRBD1 (6 bases). V lost 6 bases and J lost 0, with 11 bases in between. The V gene's germline CDR1 is MNHNS and CDR2 SASEGT. CDR3 size: 14 residues. CDR3 DNA: TGTGCCAGCAGACGGACAGACCTGAACACTGAAGCTTTCTTT. It translates to CASRRTDLNTEAFF.

J is TRBJ2-5 and V is TRBV7-2; 9 bases match TRBD1. With V trimmed by 6 bases and J by 4 bases, 6 bases remained unmatched. CDR3 length: 14 amino acids. Germline V lookup: CDR1 SGHTA, CDR2 FQGNSA. DNA of the CDR3: TGTGCCAGCAGTCCAAACAGGGGGCTAGAGACCCAGTACTTC. It specifies CASSPNRGLETQYF.

Only a few counts were recorded for this clone. The chain is built from TRBV28 and TRBJ2-7, with D unresolved. Germline V CDR1 and CDR2: MDHEN, SYDVKM. This CDR3 has 12 amino acids. V was trimmed by 5 bases and J by 0 bases, leaving 5 bases between them. In DNA form, the CDR3 reads TGTGCCAGCAGTCTCTACTCCTACGAGCAGTACTTC. Translation: CASSLYSYEQYF. Filled out from reference TRBV28 and TRBJ2-7, the complete variable domain reads DVKVTQSSRYLVKRTGEKVFLECVQDMDHENMFWYRQDPGLGLRLIYFSYDVKMKEKGDIPEGYSVSREKKERFSLILESASTNQTSMYLCASSLYSYEQYFGPGTRLTVT.

V and J are TRBV4-1 and TRBJ2-3; TRBD2 agrees at 8 bases. In germline, CDR1 is MGHRA, CDR2 YSYEKL. After removal of 8 bases from V and 2 bases from J, the junction contained 9 bases not matched to a gene. The CDR3 totals 15 residues. The CDR3 sequence: CASGGRGGYTDTQYF. The CDR3 DNA follows: TGCGCCAGCGGAGGACGGGGGGGCTACACAGATACGCAGTATTTT.

The chain is built from TRBV6-1 and TRBJ1-5, with 11 bases aligning to TRBD1. The germline V gene has CDR1 MNHNS and CDR2 SASEGT. Trimming removed 4 bases from V and 2 bases from J; junction bases left unmatched: 1. This CDR3 spans 15 amino acids. CDR3 protein: CASSGGQGGNQPQHF. In nucleotides, the CDR3 is TGTGCCAGCAGTGGGGGACAGGGGGGCAATCAGCCCCAGCATTTT.

The chain joins TRBV9 to TRBJ2-3; 9 bases fit TRBD2. The CDR3 length is 16 residues. V was pared by 4 bases and J by 6 bases, with 12 bases of the junction left unmatched. The germline gives CDR1 SGDLS, CDR2 YYNGEE. CDR3: CASSHSLAGRGDTQYF. The CDR3 DNA follows: TGTGCCAGCAGCCATTCTCTAGCGGGAAGGGGGGATACGCAGTATTTT. Drawing the rest from reference TRBV9 and TRBJ2-3, the complete variable domain is DSGVTQTPKHLITATGQRVTLRCSPRSGDLSVYWYQQSLDQGLQFLIQYYNGEERAKGNILERFSAQQFPDLHSELNLSSLELGDSALYFCASSHSLAGRGDTQYFGPGTRLTVL.